This entry lists 17 T cell receptor beta chains sequenced from one sample in a study of T cells in Graves' hyperthyroidism and ophthalmopathy. Regions amplified from RNA transcripts were the TCR beta CDR3 regions. The HTBI primer set served for first-round RT-PCR of the TCR CDR3. One entry per CDR3 protein, called by TCRdb with MiXCR from the multiplex PCR reads. Among approximately 300,000 distinct CDR3 sequences listed, over 15% were seen once. Sequenced: blood. The origin of the receptors is a man younger than 40 with Graves' hyperthyroidism.

This clonotype was seen ten or more times. The chain joins TRBV29-1 to TRBJ1-1; 9 nucleotides agree with TRBD1. Trimming cost V 7 bases and J 3 bases; bases outside gene matches: 9. The CDR3 is 14 residues long. Per the germline V gene, CDR1 is SQVTM and CDR2 is ANQGSEA. The CDR3 nucleotides are TGCAGCGCTCTCTCTACAGGGGGCTACACTGAAGCTTTCTTT. Translation: CSALSTGGYTEAFF.

The chain couples TRBV11-2 to TRBJ2-1; TRBD2 matches at 11 bases. Unmatched junction bases numbered 11, after V lost 7 bases and J lost 6 bases. The length of the CDR3 is 16 residues. Looked up from germline, CDR1 is SGHAT and CDR2 is FQNNGV. CDR3 protein: CASNPGTSGRGNEQFF. The CDR3 nucleotides are TGTGCCAGCAACCCCGGGACTAGCGGTAGGGGCAATGAGCAGTTCTTC.

This chain joins TRBV24-1 and TRBJ1-3; 9 positions match TRBD1. Germline V gene data show CDR1 as KGHDR and CDR2 as SFDVKD. Unmatched junction bases numbered 4, after V lost 3 bases and J lost 2 bases. CDR3 size: 16 residues. Written as DNA, the CDR3 is TGTGCCACCAGTGATGCCGGGACAGGGACTGGAAACACCATATATTTT. Translating gives CATSDAGTGTGNTIYF.

This clonotype was seen repeatedly, ten times or more. The chain couples TRBV24-1 to TRBJ2-2, with D perhaps matching TRBD2 (6 bases). In germline, CDR1 is KGHDR, CDR2 SFDVKD. Trimming removed 12 bases at V and 4 bases at J, with 20 bases between. This CDR3 is 15 amino acids long. The chain's CDR3 is CADLGPGESTGELFF. Here the CDR3 DNA reads TGTGCCGACCTCGGGCCGGGAGAGAGCACCGGGGAGCTGTTTTTT.

This clonotype was detected a few times. The V and J genes are TRBV10-3 and TRBJ1-3; D may be TRBD1 (6 bases). From germline, CDR1 is ENHRY and CDR2 SYGVKD. The CDR3 has 15 residues. V was cut by 4 bases and J by 2 bases, with 12 bases left in between. CDR3 region: CAISARSGAGNTIYF. DNA of the CDR3: TGTGCCATCAGTGCACGGTCAGGGGCTGGAAACACCATATATTTT.

This clonotype was observed at least ten times. The chain carries TRBV6-1 and TRBJ2-2, with 8 bases aligning to TRBD1. This CDR3 region has 15 residues. Germline V gives CDR1 MNHNS, CDR2 SASEGT. V was clipped by 7 bases and J by 2 bases; unmatched bases: 6. The CDR3 DNA is TGTGCCAGCACCGACAGGGGACCCAACACCGGGGAGCTGTTTTTT. Protein product: CASTDRGPNTGELFF.

V is TRBV12-3 or TRBV12-4 and J is TRBJ2-7; D possibly corresponds to TRBD2 (5 bases). The V end lost 8 bases, the J end lost 8 bases, and 16 bases lay between the germline ends. This CDR3 has 12 residues. CDR3 nucleotide sequence: TGTGCCAGCGCCTCACTAGACGGCAAGCAGTACTTC. Its protein is CASASLDGKQYF.

In its sample, this clonotype was seen a few times. The chain joins TRBV27 to TRBJ2-7; TRBD1 aligns across 9 bases. J gave up 6 bases and V 3 bases, and 6 bases lay outside the gene matches. The CDR3 is 14 residues long. Germline V gives CDR1 MNHEY, CDR2 SMNVEV (reference sequence). The CDR3 DNA reads as TGTGCCAGCAGTTTGGGGACAGGGCTGCTCGAGCAGTACTTC. The encoded protein is CASSLGTGLLEQYF.

This clonotype was counted at least ten times. The chain links TRBV18 to TRBJ2-2; D ambiguous. V lost 6 bases and J lost 4, with 12 bases in between. This CDR3 region has 14 residues. Germline lookup yields CDR1 KGHSH and CDR2 LQKENI. The CDR3 protein is CASSPLNPTGELFF. CDR3 nucleotide sequence: TGTGCCAGCTCGCCGCTTAACCCCACCGGGGAGCTGTTTTTT.

This clonotype was recorded at least ten times. The chain employs TRBV6-1 and TRBJ1-6; weak D call: TRBD1 (5 bases). Germline V gene sequence: CDR1 MNHNS, CDR2 SASEGT. With 5 bases removed from V and 5 bases from J, the gap between germline ends came to 10 bases. This CDR3 contains 14 residues. CDR3 in amino acids: CASSSDRDNSPLHF. The CDR3 DNA follows: TGTGCCAGCAGTTCCGACAGAGATAATTCACCCCTCCACTTT.

This clonotype was observed many times. The chain is built from TRBV6-1 and TRBJ2-1; 7 bases agree with TRBD1. The CDR3 sequence is 14 residues long. The trim removed 7 bases at V and 0 bases at J, leaving 3 bases unmatched. Germline lookup yields CDR1 MNHNS and CDR2 SASEGT. CDR3 sequence: CASKTGNSYNEQFF. The CDR3 region has the DNA TGTGCCAGCAAGACAGGGAACTCCTACAATGAGCAGTTCTTC.

This clonotype was seen repeatedly, ten times or more. CDR3 protein: CASTFGVNTEAFF. The CDR3 nucleotides are TGTGCCAGCACTTTTGGGGTGAACACTGAAGCTTTCTTT. This chain joins TRBV2 and TRBJ1-1; D remains ambiguous. The CDR3 consists of 13 residues. Germline loops: CDR1 SNHLY, CDR2 FYNNEI. V was shortened by 7 bases and J by 0 bases, with 9 bases between the two germline ends.

A note on this clonotype: The conserved closing phenylalanine or tryptophan is absent in this CDR3, likely reflecting a read error. The chain is built from TRBV11-1 and TRBJ1-1; D call uncertain. This CDR3 comprises 14 residues. Germline values: CDR1 SGHAT, CDR2 FQDESV (reference sequence). Deletions cut 5 bases from V and 5 bases from J, with 15 bases between. The CDR3 nucleotides are TGTGCCAGCAGCCTGACGGGAGGTAAGACTGAAGCTTTCCTT. Its protein is CASSLTGGKTEAFL.

In this sample, this clonotype turned up a few times. This chain links TRBV5-5 with TRBJ2-7; D is perhaps TRBD2 (5 bases). Trimming took 9 bases from V and 3 from J, leaving 16 bases between them. The CDR3 runs 13 residues. Germline values: CDR1 SGHKS, CDR2 YYEKEE (reference sequence). The CDR3 bases are TGTGCCACCACCACGGGGAACCACTACGAGCAGTACTTC. It codes for CATTTGNHYEQYF.

The chain joins TRBV2 to TRBJ2-5; D unclear. The CDR3 is made up of 15 amino acids. The germline gives CDR1 SNHLY, CDR2 FYNNEI. V lost 3 bases and J lost 0, with 11 bases in between. The CDR3: CASSDGSLYQETQYF. CDR3 DNA: TGTGCCAGCAGTGATGGCAGCCTGTACCAAGAGACCCAGTACTTC.

This clonotype has at least ten counts. J is TRBJ2-7 and V is TRBV3-1; tentative D call: TRBD1 (5 bases). The CDR3 runs 13 residues. The V gene's germline CDR1 is LGHDT and CDR2 YNNKEL (reference sequence). With 4 bases removed from V and 3 bases from J, the gap between germline ends came to 10 bases. The CDR3 protein is CASSRQTDYEQYF. The CDR3 DNA follows: TGTGCCAGCAGCCGACAGACAGACTACGAGCAGTACTTC.

On this clonotype itself: Since a much larger clone is just one base distant, this may be a read error. Here the CDR3 omits its conserved ending phenylalanine or tryptophan, so a read error is the likely source. The gene calls are TRBV20-1 and TRBJ2-5; TRBD1 is a possible D gene (5 bases). V lost 7 bases, J lost 4 bases, and 16 bases lay in between. The CDR3 is made up of 13 amino acids. CDR1 and CDR2 from the germline V gene are DFQATT and SNEGSKA (reference sequence). The CDR3 sequence: CSVIVDRSETQYL. The CDR3 DNA follows: TGCAGTGTCATCGTCGACAGATCAGAGACCCAGTACCTC.